The sequence of this TCR beta chain was determined in a study of radiotherapy plus CTLA-4 blockade in lung cancer. The study's findings and limits: Clones of tumor-derived TCRs expanded in blood after radiotherapy plus ipilimumab. Reports identified early blood T cell clone dynamics, with interferon-beta, as the best response predictor.

Assay: immunoSEQ multiplex PCR; the TCRdb copy retains only in-frame clones and omits some. The sample has 35,000 to 45,000 clones, about 70% seen once. Those with chemo-refractory metastatic non-small-cell lung cancer were treated with focal radiation combined with CTLA-4 blockade using ipilimumab. Details on this clone: Its antigen is unidentified.

Germline loops: CDR1 SEHNR, CDR2 FQNEAQ (reference sequence). This CDR3 is built from 14 residues. Trimming pared 7 bases from V and 3 bases from J, leaving 13 bases between. The material sequenced was peripheral blood, taken from a patient treated with radiotherapy plus ipilimumab. The source of this sequence is a human donor with non-small cell lung cancer who had a partial response to radiotherapy plus ipilimumab. This rearrangement joins TRBV7-9 to TRBJ2-1; TRBD2 is a possible D gene (5 bases). The CDR3 loop is CASTRGGVYNEQFF. CDR3 nucleotide sequence: TGTGCCAGCACCCGAGGAGGCGTCTACAATGAGCAGTTCTTC.